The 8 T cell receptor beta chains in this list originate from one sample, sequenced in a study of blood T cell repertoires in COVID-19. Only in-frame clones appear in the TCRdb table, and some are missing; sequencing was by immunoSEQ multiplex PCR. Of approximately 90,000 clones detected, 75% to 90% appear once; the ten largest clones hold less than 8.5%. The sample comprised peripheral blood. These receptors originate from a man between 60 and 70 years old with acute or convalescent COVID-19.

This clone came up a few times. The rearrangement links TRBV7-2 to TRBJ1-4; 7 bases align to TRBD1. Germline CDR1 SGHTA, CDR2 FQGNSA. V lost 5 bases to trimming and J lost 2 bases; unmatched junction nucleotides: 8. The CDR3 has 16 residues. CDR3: CASSPDRMRTNEKLFF. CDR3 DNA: TGTGCCAGCAGCCCGGACAGGATGAGGACTAATGAAAAACTGTTTTTT.

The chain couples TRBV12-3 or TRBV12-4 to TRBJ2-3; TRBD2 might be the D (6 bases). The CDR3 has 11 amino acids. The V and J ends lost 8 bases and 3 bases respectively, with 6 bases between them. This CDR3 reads CASLATDTQYF. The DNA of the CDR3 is TGTGCCAGCCTAGCGACAGATACGCAGTATTTT.

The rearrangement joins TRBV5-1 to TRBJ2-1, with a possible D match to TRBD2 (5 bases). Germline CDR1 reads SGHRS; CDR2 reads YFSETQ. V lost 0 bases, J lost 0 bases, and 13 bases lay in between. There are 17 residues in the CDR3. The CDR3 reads CASSLEAGVSSYNEQFF. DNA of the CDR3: TGCGCCAGCAGCTTGGAGGCGGGCGTTAGCTCCTACAATGAGCAGTTCTTC.

CDR3: CASSGGVMGNSPLHF. DNA of the CDR3: TGTGCCAGCAGCGGAGGGGTAATGGGTAATTCACCCCTCCACTTT. This sequence joins TRBV7-9 and TRBJ1-6, with a tentative D call TRBD1 (5 bases). Germline V gene sequence: CDR1 SEHNR, CDR2 FQNEAQ (reference sequence). The CDR3 has 15 amino acids. Deletions cut 5 bases from V and 6 bases from J, with 14 bases between.

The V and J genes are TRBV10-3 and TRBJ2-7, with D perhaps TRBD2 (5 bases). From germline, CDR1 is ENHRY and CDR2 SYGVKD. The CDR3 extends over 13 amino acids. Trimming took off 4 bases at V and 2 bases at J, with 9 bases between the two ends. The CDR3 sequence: CAISAGITYEQYF. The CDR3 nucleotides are TGTGCCATCAGTGCCGGGATAACCTACGAGCAGTACTTC.

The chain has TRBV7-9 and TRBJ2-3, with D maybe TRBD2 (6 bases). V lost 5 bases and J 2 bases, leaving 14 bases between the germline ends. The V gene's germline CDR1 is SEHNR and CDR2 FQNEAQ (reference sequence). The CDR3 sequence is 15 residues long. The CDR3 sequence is CASSPLTSFTDTQYF. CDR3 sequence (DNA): TGTGCCAGCAGCCCGCTAACTAGCTTCACAGATACGCAGTATTTT.

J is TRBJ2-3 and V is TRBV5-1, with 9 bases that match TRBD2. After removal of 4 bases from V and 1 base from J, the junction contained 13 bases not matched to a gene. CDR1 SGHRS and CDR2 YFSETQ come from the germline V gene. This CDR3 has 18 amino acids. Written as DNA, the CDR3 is TGCGCCAGCAGCCCAGGACTAGCGCTCACCTGGGGCACAGATACGCAGTATTTT. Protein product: CASSPGLALTWGTDTQYF.

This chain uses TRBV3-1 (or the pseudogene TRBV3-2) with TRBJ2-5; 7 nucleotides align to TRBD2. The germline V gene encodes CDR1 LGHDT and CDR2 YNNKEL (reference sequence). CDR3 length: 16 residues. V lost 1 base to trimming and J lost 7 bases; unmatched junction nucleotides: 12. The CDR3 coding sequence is TGTGCCAGCAGCCAAGTTGCGGGAGTTCTGAGTAGGACCCAGTACTTC. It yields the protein CASSQVAGVLSRTQYF.